The 25 T cell receptor beta chains given below trace back to one sample, sequenced in a study of vaccination effects on CD4 cells after COVID-19. Antigen specificity for these receptors is unknown. Some clones are missing from TCRdb's copy, which holds only in-frame ones; the method was immunoSEQ multiplex PCR. Seen here are over 50,000 clones, about four fifths observed once, and the top ten hold 2% to 2.5%. Viral peptide pool expansion of antigen-specific CD4+ T cells preceded sequencing in the ViraFEST assay. Between days 9 and 10 of culture, CD4+ T cells were separated out. Material: CD4+ T cells from PBMCs cultured with HCoV-229E spike peptides, obtained before COVID-19 vaccination. Source of these receptors: a human donor who received a COVID-19 vaccine.

This chain uses TRBV18 with TRBJ2-1; 9 bases match TRBD1. V was pared by 1 base and J by 13 bases, with 5 bases of the junction left unmatched. Germline assignment: CDR1 KGHSH and CDR2 LQKENI. The CDR3 runs to 13 residues. CDR3 residues: CASSPQGDRAQFF. CDR3 DNA: TGTGCCAGCTCACCACAGGGGGACAGGGCCCAGTTCTTC.

The chain couples TRBV6-5 to TRBJ1-1; 7 nucleotides align to TRBD1. The CDR3 consists of 13 residues. CDR1 is MNHEY, CDR2 SVGAGI, per germline. Trimming removed 6 bases from V and 0 bases from J; junction bases left unmatched: 1. This CDR3 is CASRTGLNTEAFF. In DNA, the CDR3 is TGTGCCAGCAGGACAGGGCTGAACACTGAAGCTTTCTTT.

This rearrangement joins TRBV28 to TRBJ1-2, with 7 nucleotides matching TRBD1. The CDR3 length is 14 residues. The V segment lost 6 bases and the J segment 4 bases; nucleotides outside the gene matches: 8. Looked up from germline, CDR1 is MDHEN and CDR2 is SYDVKM. The CDR3 loop reads CASRSTGEGYGYTF. The DNA of the CDR3 is TGTGCCAGCAGGTCTACAGGGGAAGGCTATGGCTACACCTTC.

This chain uses TRBV19 with TRBJ1-5; D is uncertain. This CDR3 comprises 16 residues. The germline V and J ends were trimmed by 0 bases and 2 bases, with 11 bases remaining between them. The germline CDR1 and CDR2 sequences are LNHDA and SQIVND (reference sequence). This chain's CDR3 is CASSIDHVVGNQPQHF. The CDR3 DNA reads as TGTGCCAGTAGTATAGATCATGTGGTTGGCAATCAGCCCCAGCATTTT.

This clone was seen once. The chain uses TRBV11-3 and TRBJ2-2; D is perhaps TRBD2 (5 bases). V lost 7 bases to trimming and J lost 1 base, with 13 bases between them. Germline loops: CDR1 SGHNT, CDR2 YENEEA. The CDR3 consists of 15 residues. The CDR3 nucleotides are TGTGCCAGCACCGAGAGCGGTCAGAACACCGGGGAGCTGTTTTTT. This encodes CASTESGQNTGELFF.

V gene TRBV5-4 combines with J gene TRBJ1-2; 7 nucleotides match TRBD1. Germline CDR1 SGHNT, CDR2 YYREEE (reference sequence). The ends lost 0 bases at V and 9 bases at J; junction bases unmatched: 5. The CDR3 runs 13 residues. Here the CDR3 reads CASSLAGTARYTF. DNA of the CDR3: TGTGCCAGCAGCTTGGCCGGGACAGCCCGCTACACCTTC.

The J gene is TRBJ2-1, the V gene TRBV11-3, with 10 bases that match TRBD2. Germline values: CDR1 SGHNT, CDR2 YENEEA. Losses at the gene ends were 1 base for V and 3 bases for J; bases not matched to a gene: 12. This CDR3 region has 19 residues. The CDR3 spells CASSLGLWSGGDNYNEQFF. The CDR3 DNA reads as TGTGCCAGCAGCTTAGGACTATGGAGCGGGGGGGACAACTACAATGAGCAGTTCTTC.

This clone was recorded a few times. The genes are TRBV12-3 or TRBV12-4 and TRBJ1-4; no definite D call. Trimming left V 1 base short and J 8 bases short, with 5 bases between. The CDR3 consists of 12 residues. CDR3 sequence: CASSLVDEKLFF. The DNA for the CDR3 is TGTGCCAGCAGTTTAGTAGACGAAAAACTGTTTTTT.

This sequence joins TRBV2 and TRBJ2-7; TRBD2 aligns across 7 bases. Trimming removed 4 bases from V and 7 bases from J; junction bases left unmatched: 10. Per the germline V gene, CDR1 is SNHLY and CDR2 is FYNNEI. CDR3 length: 14 residues. As DNA, the CDR3 is TGTGCCAGCAGTGCTAGGAGCGGGGCCTTGGAGCAGTACGTC. This gives the protein CASSARSGALEQYV.

The J gene is TRBJ1-5, the V gene TRBV6-5; D call uncertain. This CDR3 is 11 amino acids long. Germline CDR1 is MNHEY and CDR2 is SVGAGI. V lost 9 bases and J lost 4, with 7 bases in between. CDR3 coding DNA: TGTGCCAGTCGCTCAAATCAGCCCCAGCATTTT. Residues: CASRSNQPQHF.

The chain links TRBV6-4 to TRBJ1-3; D is undetermined. Germline CDR1 and CDR2: MRHNA and SNTAGT. This CDR3 spans 13 amino acids. V was cut by 2 bases and J by 2 bases, with 4 bases left in between. The CDR3 nucleotides are TGTGCCAGCAGTGACGGGCCTGGAAACACCATATATTTT. Its translation is CASSDGPGNTIYF.

The CDR3 nucleotides are TGTGCTAGTGGTTCGGGACAGAGCTCTGGAAACACCATATATTTT. Its translation is CASGSGQSSGNTIYF. This chain connects TRBV12-5 to TRBJ1-3; 7 positions agree with TRBD1. CDR3 size: 15 residues. J gave up 0 bases and V 4 bases, and 3 bases lay outside the gene matches. CDR1 LGHNT and CDR2 FRNRAP come from the germline V gene.

This clone has more than one count but fewer than ten. The chain combines TRBV4-1 with TRBJ1-3, with 9 nucleotides matching TRBD1. From germline, CDR1 is MGHRA and CDR2 YSYEKL. There are 17 residues in the CDR3. V lost 4 bases and J lost 4; bases outside the gene matches: 11. The CDR3 DNA is TGCGCCAGCAGCCTAAACGCACAGGGGGCGCGAGGAAACACCATATATTTT. It encodes CASSLNAQGARGNTIYF.

In its sample, this clone was seen a few times. The rearrangement uses TRBV9 and TRBJ1-2; tentatively, D is TRBD1 (5 bases). Trimming left V 0 bases short and J 7 bases short, with 7 bases between. In germline, CDR1 is SGDLS, CDR2 YYNGEE. There are 12 residues in the CDR3. CDR3 DNA sequence: TGTGCCAGCAGCGTAGAAGGGGCTGGCTACACCTTC. Protein: CASSVEGAGYTF.

This sequence joins TRBV18 and TRBJ2-7; D is unresolved. Per the germline V gene, CDR1 is KGHSH and CDR2 is LQKENI. CDR3 length: 15 amino acids. The V and J ends lost 3 bases and 1 base respectively, with 13 bases between them. The CDR3 here is CASSPGLASSYEQYV. CDR3 bases: TGTGCCAGCTCACCGGGCTTAGCAAGTTCCTACGAGCAGTACGTC.

This clone was counted between two and nine times. The chain is built from TRBV5-5 and TRBJ2-1, with unresolved D. This CDR3 region has 18 residues. Per the germline V gene, CDR1 is SGHKS and CDR2 is YYEKEE (reference sequence). V was clipped by 0 bases and J by 4 bases, with 20 bases between them. CDR3 sequence (DNA): TGTGCCAGCAGCTTGGTATCGTCGGGCTCGTCCCCTTACAATGAGCAGTTCTTC. Translating it yields CASSLVSSGSSPYNEQFF.

The chain joins TRBV6-1 to TRBJ2-5; tentatively, D is TRBD2 (6 bases). Trimming removed 2 bases from V and 4 bases from J, with 20 bases in between. The CDR3 contains 17 residues. Germline values: CDR1 MNHNS, CDR2 SASEGT. The CDR3 nucleotides are TGTGCCAGCAGTGAATGGGGTGGCGGACTACGGGGAGAGACCCAGTACTTC. This codes for CASSEWGGGLRGETQYF.

The chain couples TRBV20-1 to TRBJ1-1; D not resolved. Germline CDR1 DFQATT, CDR2 SNEGSKA (reference sequence). The CDR3 covers 8 residues. CDR3 bases: TGCAGCGACAAGGAAGCTTTCTTT. This sequence encodes CSDKEAFF.

The rearrangement joins TRBV11-2 to TRBJ2-7; D unresolved. CDR1 is SGHAT, CDR2 FQNNGV, per germline. The V gene lost 4 bases and the J gene lost 6 bases, with 10 bases spanning the gap. This CDR3 is 12 amino acids long. CDR3 protein: CASSYSLGEQYV. DNA of the CDR3: TGTGCCAGCAGCTACTCGTTGGGCGAGCAGTACGTC.

This clone was counted only a few times. This chain links TRBV19 with TRBJ2-5; TRBD1 might be the D (6 bases). The CDR3 spans 14 residues. Germline assignment: CDR1 LNHDA and CDR2 SQIVND (reference sequence). V gave up 4 bases and J gave up 3 bases, with 12 bases separating them. DNA of the CDR3: TGTGCCAGTAGTACCAACCGGGACAAAGAGACCCAGTACTTC. This sequence encodes CASSTNRDKETQYF.

The chain joins TRBV7-8 to TRBJ2-5; D perhaps matches TRBD2 (6 bases). There are 15 residues in the CDR3. V gave up 7 bases and J gave up 4 bases, with 19 bases separating them. Germline V gene data show CDR1 as SGHVS and CDR2 as FQNEAQ. The CDR3 DNA reads as TGTGCCAGCAACACCCGGGACTCCCAACCAGAGACCCAGTACTTC. Its translation: CASNTRDSQPETQYF.

This rearrangement joins TRBV5-1 to TRBJ1-1; D gene uncertain. The length of the CDR3 is 14 residues. Germline CDR1 and CDR2: SGHRS and YFSETQ. V lost 3 bases, J lost 1 base, and 10 bases lay in between. CDR3 sequence reads: CASSYLTGNTEAFF. The DNA of the CDR3 is TGCGCCAGCAGCTACCTTACGGGGAACACTGAAGCTTTCTTT.

The chain links TRBV30 to TRBJ1-3, with 8 bases that match TRBD1. The V gene end was trimmed by 4 bases and the J gene end by 0 bases; junction bases not matched to a gene: 5. The CDR3 spans 15 residues. The V gene's germline CDR1 is GTSNPN and CDR2 SVGIG (reference sequence). The DNA of the CDR3 is TGTGCCTGGACCAGGACAGGGAGCTCTGGAAACACCATATATTTT. Its protein is CAWTRTGSSGNTIYF.

The chain has TRBV7-2 and TRBJ2-3, with 7 bases that match TRBD2. The CDR3 length is 12 residues. Germline CDR1 is SGHTA and CDR2 is FQGNSA. The V segment lost 5 bases and the J segment 8 bases; nucleotides outside the gene matches: 4. The CDR3 region has the DNA TGTGCCAGCAGCCCGCCGGGGGGTACGCAGTATTTT. Translated, it gives CASSPPGGTQYF. The full variable domain, rest sourced from reference TRBV7-2 and TRBJ2-3, is GAGVSQSPSNKVTEKGKDVELRCDPISGHTALYWYRQSLGQGLEFLIYFQGNSAPDKSGLPSDRFSAERTGGSVSTLTIQRTQQEDSAVYLCASSPPGGTQYFGPGTRLTVL.

The chain employs TRBV3-1 (or the pseudogene TRBV3-2) and TRBJ2-5; TRBD1 aligns across 8 bases. Germline CDR1 is LGHDT and CDR2 is YNNKEL (reference sequence). Trimming removed 1 base from V and 5 bases from J; junction bases left unmatched: 15. CDR3 size: 18 residues. The CDR3 protein is CASSQGRPGAGGGETQYF. The CDR3 DNA is TGTGCCAGCAGCCAAGGCCGTCCGGGGGCAGGGGGCGGGGAGACCCAGTACTTC.